This TCR beta chain was sequenced in a study of CXCR3-negative and CXCR3-positive naive CD8 T cells. The CDR3 is 19 residues long. In germline, CDR1 is LGHNA, CDR2 YNFKEQ. Whole-study findings and limits: The TRB CDR3s that CXCR3-positive naive cells carried were more hydrophobic than those of CXCR3-negative naive cells. Naive CXCR3-negative and CXCR3-positive cells had similar TRBV-TRBJ usage; memory differed.

This clonotype counts as medium-sized by frequency. Its antigen is as yet unknown. Triplicates of some 300,000 cells were sorted from each CD8+ T cell subset. Carrying UMI labels, the TRB cDNA libraries were prepared through 5' RACE. Reprocessing the 5' RACE reads, TCRdb reports a single entry for every CDR3 protein and omits DNA. Its clone listing holds roughly 6,900 distinct CDR3 sequences. The clonotype originates from a human donor in good health. Some clones in this sample may be carry-over from other donors' samples. The sample comprised naive CXCR3- CD8+ T cells from blood. Subset in this sample: CD45RO-CCR7+CD27+CD95- naive CD8+ T cells lacking CXCR3 (TNR3-). The V call is TRBV4-2, the J call TRBJ1-6. The CDR3 region is CASSQDENRAALTRGPLHF.